This is a list of T cell receptor beta chains from one sample in a study of blood T cell repertoires in COVID-19. Repertoires were generated with immunoSEQ multiplex PCR, while TCRdb's copy carries only in-frame clones and drops some. The data contain about 210,000 clones, 81% of them singletons. The sequenced material came from PBMCs or T cells enriched from blood (not recorded which). These TCRs come from a man in his forties who had recovered from COVID-19. The CDR3 runs from the conserved cysteine through the conserved F or W. The order of the fields is D gene, clone size, V gene, J gene, CDR3 DNA, CDR3 protein. D genes are given only for firm matches. Expanded clones get a size class; other rows say once, few or many, or leave the size out.

d_call: .; clone_size: .; v_call: TRBV5-1; j_call: TRBJ1-2; cdr3_nt: TGCGCCAGCAGCTTGTCCGGGGTATTGGGCTACACCTTC; cdr3_aa: CASSLSGVLGYTF
d_call: TRBD2; clone_size: .; v_call: TRBV10-3; j_call: TRBJ2-1; cdr3_nt: TGTGCCATACGGACGGGACTAGGAACCTACAATGAGCAGTTCTTC; cdr3_aa: CAIRTGLGTYNEQFF
d_call: .; clone_size: .; v_call: TRBV18; j_call: TRBJ2-2; cdr3_nt: TGTGCCAGCTCACTAGACAGGTCGAACACCGGGGAGCTGTTTTTT; cdr3_aa: CASSLDRSNTGELFF
d_call: .; clone_size: .; v_call: TRBV6-1; j_call: TRBJ2-1; cdr3_nt: TGTGCCAGCAGTGACCGGCAGGGCTTCCTTAATGAGCAGTTCTTC; cdr3_aa: CASSDRQGFLNEQFF
d_call: .; clone_size: .; v_call: TRBV7-7; j_call: TRBJ2-2; cdr3_nt: TGTGCCAGCAGCTTAGCGCCTCCTAGTACGAACACCGGGGAGCTGTTTTTT; cdr3_aa: CASSLAPPSTNTGELFF
d_call: .; clone_size: .; v_call: TRBV27; j_call: TRBJ2-3; cdr3_nt: TGTGCCAGCAGTTTAACGGGACTTATCGCAGATACGCAGTATTTT; cdr3_aa: CASSLTGLIADTQYF
d_call: .; clone_size: .; v_call: TRBV3-1/TRBV3-2; j_call: TRBJ2-3; cdr3_nt: TGTGCCAGCAGCCAAGGCGGTACGCAGTATTTT; cdr3_aa: CASSQGGTQYF
d_call: .; clone_size: .; v_call: TRBV5-1; j_call: TRBJ2-3; cdr3_nt: TGCGCCAGCAGCTTCACTACCACAGATACGCAGTATTTT; cdr3_aa: CASSFTTTDTQYF
d_call: .; clone_size: .; v_call: TRBV5-4; j_call: TRBJ1-2; cdr3_nt: TGTGCCAGCAGCTTGGACGTGACATCTTATGGCTACACCTTC; cdr3_aa: CASSLDVTSYGYTF
d_call: TRBD1; clone_size: .; v_call: TRBV28; j_call: TRBJ1-6; cdr3_nt: TGTGCCAGCAGTTCTCTGGGGGACAGTTATAATTCACCCCTCCACTTT; cdr3_aa: CASSSLGDSYNSPLHF
d_call: TRBD1; clone_size: .; v_call: TRBV5-1; j_call: TRBJ1-5; cdr3_nt: TGCGCCAGCAGATTAGACAGGGGATTGAATCAGCCCCAGCATTTT; cdr3_aa: CASRLDRGLNQPQHF
d_call: TRBD2; clone_size: once; v_call: TRBV5-1; j_call: TRBJ2-2; cdr3_nt: TGCGCCAGCAGCAATATACTAGCGGGAAAGACCGGGGAGCTGTTTTTT; cdr3_aa: CASSNILAGKTGELFF
d_call: .; clone_size: .; v_call: TRBV19; j_call: TRBJ1-5; cdr3_nt: TGTGCCAGTAGTATCGGTGACAATAGAAGGAATCAGCCCCAGCATTTT; cdr3_aa: CASSIGDNRRNQPQHF
d_call: TRBD1; clone_size: .; v_call: TRBV9; j_call: TRBJ1-2; cdr3_nt: TGTGCCAGCAGCGGTTACAGGGGGCCCAACTATGGCTACACCTTC; cdr3_aa: CASSGYRGPNYGYTF
d_call: .; clone_size: once; v_call: TRBV19; j_call: TRBJ1-2; cdr3_nt: TGTGCCAGTAGCCCCCTAAGAGGGTTCGTTAGTACGGGCTACACCTTC; cdr3_aa: CASSPLRGFVSTGYTF
d_call: .; clone_size: .; v_call: TRBV2; j_call: TRBJ1-2; cdr3_nt: TGTGCCAGCAGTTTGGGGGGATATGGTTACACCTTC; cdr3_aa: CASSLGGYGYTF
d_call: .; clone_size: many; v_call: TRBV5-6; j_call: TRBJ2-3; cdr3_nt: TGTGCCAGCAGCTTGCTGCTAGAGACCACAGATACGCAGTATTTT; cdr3_aa: CASSLLLETTDTQYF
d_call: .; clone_size: few; v_call: TRBV25-1; j_call: TRBJ1-3; cdr3_nt: TGTGCCAGCAGTGGGACGGGGGAGGTCACCATATATTTT; cdr3_aa: CASSGTGEVTIYF
d_call: TRBD2; clone_size: .; v_call: TRBV5-1; j_call: TRBJ2-1; cdr3_nt: TGCGCCAGCAGCCTGCAGGCGGGAGTGGGCAATGAGCAGTTCTTC; cdr3_aa: CASSLQAGVGNEQFF
d_call: .; clone_size: .; v_call: TRBV7-3; j_call: TRBJ2-2; cdr3_nt: TGTGCCAGCAGCTTATCAACCGGGGTGACCGGGGAGCTGTTTTTT; cdr3_aa: CASSLSTGVTGELFF
d_call: TRBD1; clone_size: .; v_call: TRBV7-3; j_call: TRBJ1-3; cdr3_nt: TGTGCCAGCAGCCCCCTAGGGCAGGGGGCTGGAAACACCATATATTTT; cdr3_aa: CASSPLGQGAGNTIYF
d_call: TRBD1; clone_size: .; v_call: TRBV6-5; j_call: TRBJ1-1; cdr3_nt: TGTGCCAGCACCAGAATACAGGGGATGAACACTGAAGCTTTCTTT; cdr3_aa: CASTRIQGMNTEAFF
d_call: TRBD2; clone_size: .; v_call: TRBV19; j_call: TRBJ2-3; cdr3_nt: TGTGCCAGTAGTATGGCGGGAGGCACAGATACGCAGTATTTT; cdr3_aa: CASSMAGGTDTQYF
d_call: .; clone_size: .; v_call: TRBV5-1; j_call: TRBJ1-1; cdr3_nt: TGCGCCAGCAGCCTAACAGGGAACACTGAAGCTTTCTTT; cdr3_aa: CASSLTGNTEAFF
d_call: TRBD1; clone_size: .; v_call: TRBV18; j_call: TRBJ2-7; cdr3_nt: TGTGCCAGCCGACAGGGGATTTCCTACGAGCAGTACTTC; cdr3_aa: CASRQGISYEQYF